This T cell receptor beta chain came from a study of cytomegalovirus exposure and HLA in healthy donors. Germline V gene lookup returns CDR1 SEHNR and CDR2 FQNEAQ (reference sequence). The CDR3 extends over 18 amino acids. V was pared by 4 bases and J by 0 bases, with 21 bases between. The PCR was carried out with 60 Vbeta primers and 13 Jbeta primers. The method was immunoSEQ multiplex PCR; TCRdb's version includes in-frame clones alone and lacks a portion of them. This table has about 110,000 clones, roughly 66% appearing once. The chain couples TRBV7-9 to TRBJ1-1, with D unresolved. The sequence came from a woman aged 25 to 39 in good health and CMV-seronegative. Sequences were obtained from PBMCs. The DNA for the CDR3 is TGTGCCAGCAGCTACGAGCGGGGATCCGCTACGATGAACACTGAAGCTTTCTTT. As protein: CASSYERGSATMNTEAFF.